One and the same sample provided the 7 T cell receptor beta chains below, sequenced in a study of PD-L1 blockade in urothelial cancer. Time point meaning: pretreatment peripheral blood. The assay was immunoSEQ multiplex PCR, and TCRdb's table has in-frame clones only and misses some. The sample comprises approximately 90,000 clones, around 83% of which are singletons, and 2% to 2.5% rests with the top ten. This specimen was PBMCs, taken around atezolizumab (anti-PD-L1) treatment. The source is a man in his 60s with urothelial cancer.

The J gene is TRBJ2-7, the V gene TRBV7-9; D is possibly TRBD1 (6 bases). Trimming shortened V by 5 bases and J by 2 bases, and 13 bases separated the two germline ends. Germline assignment: CDR1 SEHNR and CDR2 FQNEAQ (reference sequence). The CDR3 is 14 amino acids. Written as DNA, the CDR3 is TGTGCCAGCAGCCCCCCGCAGGGGCCCTACGAGCAGTACTTC. It codes for CASSPPQGPYEQYF.

The rearrangement uses TRBV30 and TRBJ1-2; TRBD1 aligns across 8 bases. Germline loops: CDR1 GTSNPN, CDR2 SVGIG (reference sequence). Unmatched junction bases numbered 6, after V lost 3 bases and J lost 6 bases. The CDR3 has 13 residues. The CDR3 DNA sequence: TGTGCCTGGAGCTCCGGACAGGGCGATGGCTACACCTTC. Its translation: CAWSSGQGDGYTF.

The chain employs TRBV5-8 and TRBJ2-1, with D maybe TRBD2 (5 bases). Looked up from germline, CDR1 is SGHTS and CDR2 is YDEGEE. The CDR3 has 14 amino acids. Trimming took off 4 bases at V and 3 bases at J, with 11 bases between the two ends. The CDR3 is CASSAPGIYNEQFF. In DNA form, the CDR3 reads TGTGCCAGCAGCGCCCCGGGAATCTACAATGAGCAGTTCTTC.

The chain combines TRBV7-6 with TRBJ1-5; D might be TRBD1 (5 bases). The CDR3 sequence is 15 residues long. Germline CDR1 reads SGHVS; CDR2 reads FNYEAQ. V shed 0 bases and J shed 3 bases, with 9 bases lying between them. CDR3 loop: CASSLASGPNQPQHF. CDR3 nucleotides: TGTGCCAGCAGCTTAGCTTCAGGGCCCAATCAGCCCCAGCATTTT.

This clone was observed a single time. V usage is TRBV27 and J usage is TRBJ2-1, with D possibly matching TRBD1 (5 bases). Per germline, CDR1 MNHEY and CDR2 SMNVEV (reference sequence). The ends were cut back, 5 bases at V and 4 bases at J, with 15 bases in the middle. CDR3 length: 15 residues. The CDR3 sequence: CASSPSLDTYNEQFF. The CDR3, as DNA: TGTGCCAGCAGTCCGAGCCTGGACACTTACAATGAGCAGTTCTTC.

V is TRBV19 and J is TRBJ2-1, with D hard to call. V shed 6 bases and J shed 6 bases, with 27 bases lying between them. Germline CDR1 reads LNHDA; CDR2 reads SQIVND (reference sequence). This CDR3 spans 18 amino acids. In nucleotides, the CDR3 is TGTGCCAGTAGACGAGGCCGGTTCACCGACCCTTATACCAATGAGCAGTTCTTC. Protein product: CASRRGRFTDPYTNEQFF.

The chain has TRBV18 and TRBJ2-7, with a tentative D call TRBD1 (5 bases). CDR3 length: 14 amino acids. V was trimmed by 5 bases and J by 2 bases, leaving 13 bases between them. CDR1 and CDR2 (germline): KGHSH, LQKENI. The chain's CDR3 is CASSAPGLPYEQYF. The CDR3 nucleotides are TGTGCCAGCTCAGCGCCAGGGTTACCCTACGAGCAGTACTTC.